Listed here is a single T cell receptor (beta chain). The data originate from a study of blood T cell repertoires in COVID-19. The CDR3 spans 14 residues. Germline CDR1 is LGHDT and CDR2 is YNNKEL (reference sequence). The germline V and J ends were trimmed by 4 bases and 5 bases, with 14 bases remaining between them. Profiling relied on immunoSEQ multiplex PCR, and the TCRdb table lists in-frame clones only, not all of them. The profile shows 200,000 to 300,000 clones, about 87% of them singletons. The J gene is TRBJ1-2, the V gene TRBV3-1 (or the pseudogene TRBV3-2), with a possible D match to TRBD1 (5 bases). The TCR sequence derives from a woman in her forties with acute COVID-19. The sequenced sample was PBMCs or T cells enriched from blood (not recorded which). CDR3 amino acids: CASSLGRGPYGYTF. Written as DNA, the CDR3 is TGTGCCAGCAGCCTAGGGCGGGGCCCTTATGGCTACACCTTC.